Following are 16 T cell receptor beta chains from one sample sequenced in a study of blood T cell repertoires in COVID-19. The protocol was immunoSEQ multiplex PCR, while the TCRdb copy is restricted to in-frame clones and leaves out a portion. This sample has 65,000 to 95,000 clones, with around four fifths found just once. What was sequenced was peripheral blood. The receptors were gathered from an older man with active or convalescent COVID-19.

The table lists this clone with a few counts. The chain has TRBV5-1 and TRBJ2-3, with TRBD2 identical over 11 bases. The V gene end was trimmed by 0 bases and the J gene end by 2 bases; junction bases not matched to a gene: 14. The length of the CDR3 is 20 residues. The germline gives CDR1 SGHRS, CDR2 YFSETQ. CDR3 in amino acids: CASSLGRLAGRLLITDTQYF. CDR3 DNA sequence: TGCGCCAGCAGCTTGGGACGACTAGCGGGGAGACTTCTGATCACAGATACGCAGTATTTT.

V usage is TRBV5-1 and J usage is TRBJ2-1, with 12 bases matching TRBD2. Trimming cost V 0 bases and J 7 bases; bases outside gene matches: 2. The CDR3 extends over 15 amino acids. Germline CDR1 is SGHRS and CDR2 is YFSETQ. This CDR3 is CASSLAGTSGNEQFF. The CDR3 bases are TGCGCCAGCAGCTTGGCAGGGACTAGCGGGAATGAGCAGTTCTTC.

J is TRBJ1-5 and V is TRBV7-2, with TRBD1 identical over 7 bases. The CDR3 is made up of 15 amino acids. Germline V lookup: CDR1 SGHTA, CDR2 FQGNSA. The V segment lost 4 bases and the J segment 6 bases; nucleotides outside the gene matches: 9. The CDR3 bases are TGTGCCAGCAGCTCCGACAGGGTAATAGCTCAGCCCCAGCATTTT. Protein product: CASSSDRVIAQPQHF.

The chain is built from TRBV28 and TRBJ1-5; 8 nucleotides agree with TRBD1. CDR1 is MDHEN and CDR2 is SYDVKM in the germline V gene. This CDR3 has 15 amino acids. The V gene end was trimmed by 6 bases and the J gene end by 7 bases; junction bases not matched to a gene: 11. CDR3 in amino acids: CASRLPTGGWQPQHF. Here the CDR3 DNA reads TGTGCCAGCAGACTGCCCACAGGGGGATGGCAGCCCCAGCATTTT.

The V call is TRBV19, the J call TRBJ2-7, with TRBD2 matching over 13 bases. This CDR3 is built from 18 residues. CDR1 is LNHDA, CDR2 SQIVND, per germline (reference sequence). V gave up 5 bases and J gave up 4 bases; unmatched junction bases: 14. In nucleotides, the CDR3 is TGTGCCAGTAGTCCACACCCCGGACTAGCGGGAGCCTCATACGAGCAGTACGTC. Protein product: CASSPHPGLAGASYEQYV.

V usage is TRBV5-1 and J usage is TRBJ2-2; TRBD1 matches 7 bases. Germline CDR1 reads SGHRS; CDR2 reads YFSETQ. Germline trimming cut 6 bases from V and 0 bases from J; bases unmatched to any gene: 2. The CDR3 has 14 amino acids. CDR3 in amino acids: CASTGTANTGELFF. The CDR3 DNA is TGCGCCAGCACCGGGACAGCGAACACCGGGGAGCTGTTTTTT. The full variable domain, rest sourced from reference TRBV5-1 and TRBJ2-2, is KAGVTQTPRYLIKTRGQQVTLSCSPISGHRSVSWYQQTPGQGLQFLFEYFSETQRNKGNFPGRFSGRQFSNSRSEMNVSTLELGDSALYLCASTGTANTGELFFGEGSRLTVL.

V usage is TRBV6-1 and J usage is TRBJ1-3, with 8 bases matching TRBD1. The ends lost 4 bases at V and 0 bases at J; junction bases unmatched: 8. The length of the CDR3 is 17 residues. Germline V gives CDR1 MNHNS, CDR2 SASEGT. The CDR3 bases are TGTGCCAGCAGTGCCGGACAGGGACCATTCTCTGGAAACACCATATATTTT. Translated, it gives CASSAGQGPFSGNTIYF.

This sequence joins TRBV13 and TRBJ2-7, with 12 bases lining up with TRBD1. The CDR3 runs to 17 residues. V lost 4 bases and J lost 0; bases outside the gene matches: 7. Germline V gene data show CDR1 as PRHDT and CDR2 as FYEKMQ (reference sequence). DNA of the CDR3: TGTGCCAGCAGCTCCGGGACAGGGGGCCAGAGCTCCTACGAGCAGTACGTC. Its protein product is CASSSGTGGQSSYEQYV.

The rearrangement links TRBV19 to TRBJ1-5; D might be TRBD1 (5 bases). CDR1 and CDR2 (germline): LNHDA, SQIVND (reference sequence). The CDR3 runs 15 residues. The V end lost 5 bases, the J end lost 4 bases, and 15 bases lay between the germline ends. The CDR3 loop reads CASSPQRGVNQPQHF. The CDR3 DNA is TGTGCCAGTAGTCCTCAACGGGGGGTAAATCAGCCCCAGCATTTT. Full variable domain (missing parts from reference TRBV19 and TRBJ1-5): DGGITQSPKYLFRKEGQNVTLSCEQNLNHDAMYWYRQDPGQGLRLIYYSQIVNDFQKGDIAEGYSVSREKKESFPLTVTSAQKNPTAFYLCASSPQRGVNQPQHFGDGTRLSIL.

The chain recombines TRBV24-1 with TRBJ2-2; D uncertain. The CDR3 has 13 residues. Looked up from germline, CDR1 is KGHDR and CDR2 is SFDVKD. The V and J ends lost 6 bases and 5 bases respectively, with 9 bases between them. The CDR3 loop reads CATSSRLTGELFF. CDR3 in DNA: TGTGCCACCAGTTCTAGGCTAACCGGGGAGCTGTTTTTT.

V and J are TRBV29-1 and TRBJ2-2; 7 bases map to TRBD1. Germline V gene data show CDR1 as SQVTM and CDR2 as ANQGSEA. V dropped 5 bases and J dropped 4; count of bases not matched to a gene: 7. The CDR3 runs to 14 residues. CDR3 DNA: TGCAGCGTTAGTACCGGGACAGCCACCGGGGAGCTGTTTTTT. This gives the protein CSVSTGTATGELFF.

The CDR3 is CASSFEGAGNSPLHF. CDR3 in DNA: TGTGCCAGCAGCTTCGAGGGGGCGGGGAATTCACCCCTCCACTTT. The gene calls are TRBV7-6 and TRBJ1-6; 7 bases are a match to TRBD1. In germline, CDR1 is SGHVS, CDR2 FNYEAQ. The CDR3 consists of 15 residues. The V and J ends lost 3 bases and 7 bases, in that order; junction bases with no gene match: 6.

V and J are TRBV9 and TRBJ2-6; D is undetermined. In germline, CDR1 is SGDLS, CDR2 YYNGEE. This CDR3 has 14 amino acids. The ends were cut back, 0 bases at V and 2 bases at J, with 3 bases in the middle. CDR3 protein: CASSVGPGANVLTF. Here the CDR3 DNA reads TGTGCCAGCAGCGTAGGGCCTGGGGCCAACGTCCTGACTTTC.

Only one count was recorded for this clone. V and J are TRBV5-5 and TRBJ1-1, with D unresolved. Germline V gene lookup returns CDR1 SGHKS and CDR2 YYEKEE (reference sequence). Trimming pared 3 bases from V and 1 base from J, leaving 4 bases between. The CDR3 length is 12 residues. The CDR3 region is CASSSENTEAFF. In DNA, the CDR3 is TGTGCCAGCAGCTCAGAGAACACTGAAGCTTTCTTT.

V gene TRBV9 combines with J gene TRBJ2-3; D possibly corresponds to TRBD2 (5 bases). Germline V lookup: CDR1 SGDLS, CDR2 YYNGEE. The CDR3 has 15 amino acids. V was shortened by 2 bases and J by 4 bases, with 14 bases between the two germline ends. CDR3 in amino acids: CASSVGLLVPDTQYF. The CDR3 DNA reads TGTGCCAGCAGCGTTGGACTCTTGGTTCCAGATACGCAGTATTTT.

The chain is built from TRBV1 and TRBJ2-2; the table's D gene call, TRBD1, was not cross checked with the DNA. TRBV1 is flagged as a pseudogene. CDR3 size: 20 residues. Here the CDR3 reads CTSSREPTCLGRGVTGELFF. The DNA for the CDR3 is TGCACCAGCAGCCGAGAACCGACTTGTTTGGGCAGGGGAGTTACCGGGGAGCTGTTTTTT.